This TCR beta chain was recovered during a study of T cell repertoires in cytomegalovirus infection. Study summary: Both recently identified HLA-C-restricted and well-studied HLA-B-restricted CMV epitopes were used in the study. CMV infection together with matching HLA type was indicated by public TCR beta signatures.

A remark on this clonotype: Its target is not known.

CDR3 size: 15 residues. Germline CDR1 and CDR2: SNHLY and FYNNEI. Trimming took off 6 bases at V and 0 bases at J, with 11 bases between the two ends. TCRdb processed the reads anew with MiXCR; each CDR3 protein has one entry. In the table there are some 940,000 distinct CDR3 sequences, roughly 30% of which are singletons. Study-level results: HLA-C-restricted, CMV-specific TCR beta clonotypes were dominant ex vivo. The cumulative frequency of public TCR beta families distinguished individuals who carried CMV together with the relevant HLA.

J is TRBJ2-2 and V is TRBV2; no reliable D call. Here the sequenced sample was cultured CD8+ T cells from PBMCs, taken from culture after CMV antigen stimulation. The TCR originated in a human donor in good health (CMV status not recorded). Some clones in this sample may be carry-over from other donors' samples. The CDR3 is CASRNIQSNTGELFF. The CDR3 nucleotides read TGTGCCAGCAGGAACATCCAATCGAACACCGGGGAGCTGTTTTTT. Full variable domain (remainder filled in from reference TRBV2 and TRBJ2-2): EPEVTQTPSHQVTQMGQEVILRCVPISNHLYFYWYRQILGQKVEFLVSFYNNEISEKSEIFDDQFSVERPDGSNFTLKIRSTKLEDSAMYFCASRNIQSNTGELFFGEGSRLTVL.